A selection of T cell receptor beta chains follows, all from one sample in a study of blood T cell repertoires in COVID-19. Produced via immunoSEQ multiplex PCR; TCRdb's table is partial and in-frame only. Of roughly 150,000 clones listed, roughly 86% are singletons. The sample was peripheral blood. These receptors all come from a human donor with acute or convalescent COVID-19. The donor label of this sample is uncertain. CDR3s include the opening cysteine and the closing phenylalanine or tryptophan. A D gene is named only where the DNA matches it firmly. Rows may omit the clone size; those that give it use once, few, many or a size class.

clone_size,j_call,v_call,d_call,cdr3_aa,cdr3_nt
-,TRBJ1-2,TRBV24-1,-,CATMDVRGGYTF,TGTGCCACCATGGACGTGCGCGGGGGCTACACCTTC
few,TRBJ2-1,TRBV11-2,-,CASSSIRTGGEQFF,TGTGCCAGCAGCTCTATCCGCACCGGCGGCGAGCAGTTCTTC
once,TRBJ1-2,TRBV4-1,-,CASSAQGNYGYTF,TGCGCCAGCAGCGCACAGGGTAACTATGGCTACACCTTC
-,TRBJ1-5,TRBV7-2,-,CASSTTADRNQPQHF,TGTGCCAGCAGCACAACGGCAGACAGAAATCAGCCCCAGCATTTT
many,TRBJ1-3,TRBV5-1,-,CASSYRVDAPNTIYF,TGCGCCAGCAGCTACCGGGTCGACGCTCCAAACACCATATATTTT
-,TRBJ2-7,TRBV7-8,TRBD2,CASSRGGGSSYEQYF,TGTGCCAGCAGCCGAGGCGGGGGATCCTCCTACGAGCAGTACTTC
-,TRBJ1-1,TRBV5-4,-,CASRKEDSSIAFF,TGTGCCAGCAGGAAGGAGGACTCCTCCATAGCTTTCTTT
-,TRBJ1-1,TRBV3-1/TRBV3-2,-,CASSYPGKVTEAFF,TGTGCCAGCAGTTACCCGGGGAAGGTCACTGAAGCTTTCTTT
once,TRBJ1-2,TRBV2,-,CASKNEAPGYTF,TGTGCCAGCAAAAATGAGGCTCCGGGCTACACCTTC
-,TRBJ2-5,TRBV12-5,TRBD1,CASGKGQGAGETQYF,TGTGCTAGTGGCAAAGGACAGGGGGCAGGAGAGACCCAGTACTTC
-,TRBJ2-3,TRBV7-2,TRBD2,CASSLGGSKGNF,TGTGCCAGCAGCTTGGGGGGGAGCAAGGGTAATTTT
-,TRBJ2-3,TRBV30,-,CAWSVRGGGTDTQYF,TGTGCCTGGAGTGTACGTGGCGGGGGCACAGATACGCAGTATTTT
few,TRBJ1-2,TRBV6-4,-,CASLGGAGTPGHYGYTF,TGTGCCAGCTTAGGCGGGGCGGGGACTCCCGGTCACTATGGCTACACCTTC
-,TRBJ2-5,TRBV11-3,TRBD1,CASSSGRQGQETQYF,TGTGCCAGCAGCTCAGGCCGACAGGGTCAAGAGACCCAGTACTTC
-,TRBJ1-2,TRBV5-1,-,CASSLFQGFNNYGYTF,TGCGCCAGCAGCTTATTCCAGGGATTTAATAACTATGGCTACACCTTC
-,TRBJ2-5,TRBV5-1,TRBD1,CASSLGRGRAETQYF,TGCGCCAGCAGCTTGGGCAGGGGGCGCGCGGAGACCCAGTACTTC
-,TRBJ1-2,TRBV19,TRBD1,CASSDRATYGYTF,TGTGCCAGTAGCGACAGGGCTACCTATGGCTACACCTTC
-,TRBJ1-2,TRBV4-1,TRBD1,CASSPPDRDSHGYTF,TGCGCCAGCAGCCCCCCGGACAGGGATTCCCATGGCTACACCTTC
-,TRBJ1-2,TRBV5-1,TRBD1,CASSLAGGQGEWGGYTF,TGCGCCAGCAGCTTGGCCGGCGGTCAGGGGGAATGGGGAGGCTACACCTTC
-,TRBJ2-3,TRBV12-3/TRBV12-4,-,CASSFGGTDTQYF,TGTGCCAGCAGTTTCGGAGGGACAGATACGCAGTATTTT
-,TRBJ1-1,TRBV7-3,TRBD1,CASSLIPTGGNTEAFF,TGTGCCAGCAGCCTCATACCGACAGGGGGAAACACTGAAGCTTTCTTT
-,TRBJ1-3,TRBV11-3,TRBD1,CASRILYRGRRYTIYF,TGTGCCAGCAGAATACTGTACAGGGGAAGGAGATACACCATATATTTT
-,TRBJ1-2,TRBV5-1,-,CASSLGTANYGYTF,TGCGCCAGCAGCTTGGGAACAGCTAACTATGGCTACACCTTC
-,TRBJ1-1,TRBV10-3,TRBD1,CAISPTGVNTEAFF,TGTGCCATCAGTCCCACAGGGGTGAACACTGAAGCTTTCTTT
-,TRBJ1-2,TRBV2,-,CASTHRGGQGRNYGYTF,TGTGCCAGCACTCACCGGGGGGGGCAGGGACGAAACTATGGCTACACCTTC
-,TRBJ1-4,TRBV19,-,CASSIEDGEKLFF,TGTGCCAGTAGTATCGAGGATGGTGAAAAACTGTTTTTT
-,TRBJ2-5,TRBV3-1/TRBV3-2,-,CASSQDSSGSGTQYF,TGTGCCAGCAGCCAAGATTCGTCCGGGTCCGGGACCCAGTACTTC
-,TRBJ1-5,TRBV6-5,-,CASSYSESRGNQPQHF,TGTGCCAGCAGTTACTCCGAGTCCAGGGGCAATCAGCCCCAGCATTTT
-,TRBJ1-1,TRBV7-2,-,CASSLGGRGTEAFF,TGTGCCAGCAGCTTAGGAGGCAGGGGCACTGAAGCTTTCTTT
-,TRBJ1-6,TRBV7-3,-,CASSLSEGAPLHF,TGTGCCAGCAGCTTATCTGAGGGAGCACCCCTCCACTTT
-,TRBJ1-2,TRBV6-4,TRBD1,CASSGTGRGGRYGYTF,TGTGCCAGCTCCGGGACAGGGAGAGGAGGACGCTATGGCTACACCTTC
-,TRBJ1-2,TRBV6-5,TRBD1,CASKGQPSLNYGYTF,TGTGCCAGCAAGGGACAGCCTTCTCTCAACTATGGCTACACCTTC
-,TRBJ2-2,TRBV4-1,TRBD1,CASSQVITGGSGTGELFF,TGCGCCAGCAGCCAGGTGATTACAGGGGGCTCTGGCACCGGGGAGCTGTTTTTT
-,TRBJ1-2,TRBV28,TRBD1,CASSSDYKTGGYGYTF,TGTGCCAGCAGTTCAGACTACAAAACAGGGGGCTATGGCTACACCTTC
-,TRBJ1-2,TRBV5-1,-,CASSTEAGARGYTF,TGCGCCAGCAGCACCGAGGCGGGGGCCAGGGGCTACACCTTC
-,TRBJ1-2,TRBV7-2,-,CASSLAGSPRGYTF,TGTGCCAGCAGCTTAGCCGGGTCCCCGAGGGGCTACACCTTC
-,TRBJ1-5,TRBV6-1,TRBD1,CASSEGRTGNGQPQHF,TGTGCCAGCAGTGAAGGGAGGACAGGGAATGGTCAGCCCCAGCATTTT
-,TRBJ1-1,TRBV5-4,TRBD1,CASTIQGNTEAFF,TGTGCCAGCACCATACAGGGGAATACTGAAGCTTTCTTT
few,TRBJ1-1,TRBV7-2,TRBD1,CASSLGQGARSAFF,TGTGCCAGCAGCTTAGGACAGGGGGCGAGATCGGCTTTCTTT
-,TRBJ2-3,TRBV7-2,-,CASSGGQPTDTQYF,TGTGCCAGCAGCGGAGGACAGCCCACAGATACGCAGTATTTT
-,TRBJ1-1,TRBV14,TRBD1,CASSQEAGGSTEAFF,TGTGCCAGCAGCCAAGAAGCAGGGGGTAGCACTGAAGCTTTCTTT
-,TRBJ2-7,TRBV7-9,-,CASSLVGGSYEQYF,TGTGCCAGCAGCCTGGTAGGCGGATCCTACGAGCAGTACTTC
-,TRBJ1-5,TRBV5-6,TRBD1,CASSSAGTGSFGQPQHF,TGTGCCAGCAGCTCGGCGGGGACAGGGAGTTTCGGTCAGCCCCAGCATTTT
few,TRBJ2-2,TRBV3-1/TRBV3-2,-,CASSQNRAGELFF,TGTGCCAGCAGCCAGAATCGCGCCGGGGAGCTGTTTTTT
few,TRBJ1-1,TRBV11-2,-,CASTHLLQGNTEAFF,TGTGCCAGCACCCACTTACTACAGGGGAACACTGAAGCTTTCTTT
-,TRBJ1-2,TRBV5-1,-,CASSPRGPGGYGYTF,TGCGCCAGCAGCCCCCGGGGCCCGGGGGGCTATGGCTACACCTTC
-,TRBJ1-1,TRBV5-1,TRBD1,CASSNTEGAGEAFF,TGCGCCAGCAGCAACACCGAGGGGGCTGGTGAAGCTTTCTTT
-,TRBJ1-3,TRBV3-1/TRBV3-2,-,CASSAGAGNTIYF,TGTGCCAGCAGCGCAGGGGCAGGAAACACCATATATTTT
few,TRBJ1-1,TRBV7-9,-,CASSLQQGNTEAFF,TGTGCCAGCAGCTTACAACAGGGAAACACTGAAGCTTTCTTT
-,TRBJ1-6,TRBV3-1/TRBV3-2,-,CASSQDGGGSPLHF,TGTGCCAGCAGCCAAGATGGGGGGGGGTCACCCCTCCACTTT
-,TRBJ2-4,TRBV6-2/TRBV6-3,-,CASSYSGAGAKNIQYF,TGTGCCAGCAGTTACTCGGGGGCTGGGGCCAAAAACATTCAGTACTTC
-,TRBJ1-2,TRBV5-1,TRBD1,CASSTGQGARDGYTF,TGCGCCAGCAGCACCGGACAGGGGGCAAGAGATGGCTACACCTTC
-,TRBJ2-7,TRBV11-2,-,CASSLDPRVNEQYF,TGTGCCAGCAGCTTAGATCCCAGGGTGAACGAGCAGTACTTC
-,TRBJ1-2,TRBV6-5,-,CASSYEPRAYGYTF,TGTGCCAGCAGTTACGAGCCCCGAGCCTATGGCTACACCTTC
-,TRBJ1-6,TRBV5-1,-,CASSWGLGTINSPLHF,TGCGCCAGCAGCTGGGGCCTCGGGACAATTAATTCACCCCTCCACTTT
-,TRBJ1-3,TRBV5-1,-,CASSFTGTGENTIYF,TGCGCCAGCAGCTTTACCGGGACGGGGGAAAACACCATATATTTT